This T cell receptor (beta chain) was profiled in a study of cytomegalovirus exposure and HLA in healthy donors. Germline loops: CDR1 MNHNS, CDR2 SASEGT. V lost 2 bases and J 4 bases, leaving 5 bases between the germline ends. The CDR3 has 12 residues. A multiplex PCR was run with 60 Vbeta primers and 13 Jbeta primers. The method was immunoSEQ multiplex PCR; TCRdb's version includes in-frame clones alone and lacks a portion of them. The top ten hold around 0.92% of the sample, which has under 150,000 clones, over 60% seen once. Sequenced: PBMCs. The receptor was isolated from a human donor in good health. This rearrangement joins TRBV6-1 to TRBJ1-1, with D unclear. This chain's CDR3 is CASSEIGTEAFF. The CDR3 coding sequence is TGTGCCAGCAGTGAAATCGGCACTGAAGCTTTCTTT.